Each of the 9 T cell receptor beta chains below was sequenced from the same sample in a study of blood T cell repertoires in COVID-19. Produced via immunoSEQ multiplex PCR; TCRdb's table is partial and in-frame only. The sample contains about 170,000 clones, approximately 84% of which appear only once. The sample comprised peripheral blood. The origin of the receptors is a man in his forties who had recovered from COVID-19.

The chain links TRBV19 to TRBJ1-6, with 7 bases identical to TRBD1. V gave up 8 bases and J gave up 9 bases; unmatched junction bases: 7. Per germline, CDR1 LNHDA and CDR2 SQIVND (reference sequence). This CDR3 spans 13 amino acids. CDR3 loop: CASQGQVGSPLHF. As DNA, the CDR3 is TGTGCCAGTCAAGGACAGGTTGGTTCACCCCTCCACTTT.

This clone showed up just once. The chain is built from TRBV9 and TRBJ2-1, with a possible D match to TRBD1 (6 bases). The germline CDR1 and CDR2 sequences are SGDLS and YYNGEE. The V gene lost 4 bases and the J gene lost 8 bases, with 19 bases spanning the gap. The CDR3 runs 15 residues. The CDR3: CASSPNGGGEDEQFF. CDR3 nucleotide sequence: TGTGCCAGCAGCCCAAACGGTGGGGGCGAGGATGAGCAGTTCTTC.

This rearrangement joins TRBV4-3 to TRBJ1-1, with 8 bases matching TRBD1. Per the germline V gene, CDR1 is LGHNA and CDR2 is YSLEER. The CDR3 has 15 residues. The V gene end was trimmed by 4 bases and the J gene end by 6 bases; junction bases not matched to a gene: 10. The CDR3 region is CASSPEQGDLAEAFF. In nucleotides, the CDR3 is TGCGCCAGCAGCCCCGAACAGGGGGACTTGGCTGAAGCTTTCTTT.

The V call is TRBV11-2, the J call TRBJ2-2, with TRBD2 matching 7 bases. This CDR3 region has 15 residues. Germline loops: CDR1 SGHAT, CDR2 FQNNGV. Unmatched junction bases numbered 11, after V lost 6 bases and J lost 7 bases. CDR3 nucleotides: TGTGCCAGCAGAGACGGCCTACGGGGGGTCGGGGAGCTGTTTTTT. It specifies CASRDGLRGVGELFF.

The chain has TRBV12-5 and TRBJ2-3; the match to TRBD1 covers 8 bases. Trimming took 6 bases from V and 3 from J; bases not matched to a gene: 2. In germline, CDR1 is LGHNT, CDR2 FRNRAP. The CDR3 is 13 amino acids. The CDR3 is CASGTGDTDTQYF. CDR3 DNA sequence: TGTGCTAGTGGGACAGGGGATACAGATACGCAGTATTTT.

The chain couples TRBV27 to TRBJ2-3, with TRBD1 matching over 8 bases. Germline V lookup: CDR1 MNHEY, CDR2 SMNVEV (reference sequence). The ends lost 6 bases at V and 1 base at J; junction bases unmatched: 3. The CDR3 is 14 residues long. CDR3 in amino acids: CASRPGQGTDTQYF. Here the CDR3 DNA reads TGTGCCAGCAGACCGGGACAGGGCACAGATACGCAGTATTTT.

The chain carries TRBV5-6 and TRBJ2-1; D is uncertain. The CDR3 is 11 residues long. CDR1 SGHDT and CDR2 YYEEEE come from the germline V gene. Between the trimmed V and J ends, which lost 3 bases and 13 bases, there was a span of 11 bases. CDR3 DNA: TGTGCCAGCAGCTCGTTTCTAGTTCAGTTCTTC. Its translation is CASSSFLVQFF.

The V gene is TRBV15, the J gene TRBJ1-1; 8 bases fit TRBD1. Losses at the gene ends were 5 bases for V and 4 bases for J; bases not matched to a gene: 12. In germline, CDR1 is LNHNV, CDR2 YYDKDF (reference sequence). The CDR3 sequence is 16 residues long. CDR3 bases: TGTGCCACCAGCTCCGGGACAGGTCGGGTTGGCACTGAAGCTTTCTTT. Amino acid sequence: CATSSGTGRVGTEAFF. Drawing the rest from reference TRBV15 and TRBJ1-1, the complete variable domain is DAMVIQNPRYQVTQFGKPVTLSCSQTLNHNVMYWYQQKSSQAPKLLFHYYDKDFNNEADTPDNFQSRRPNTSFCFLDIRSPGLGDTAMYLCATSSGTGRVGTEAFFGQGTRLTVV.

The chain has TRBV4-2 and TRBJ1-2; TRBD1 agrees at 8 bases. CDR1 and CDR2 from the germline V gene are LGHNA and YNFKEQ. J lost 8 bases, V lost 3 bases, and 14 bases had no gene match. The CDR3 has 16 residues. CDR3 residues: CASSQDSGTGIFGYTF. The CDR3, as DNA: TGTGCCAGCAGCCAGGACTCCGGGACAGGAATTTTCGGCTACACCTTC.